A single sample is the source of the 28 T cell receptor beta chains below, sequenced in a study of blood T cell repertoires in COVID-19. Method: immunoSEQ multiplex PCR; TCRdb's copy keeps in-frame clones and lacks some. The sample yields around 24,000 clones, nearly 90% seen once. Input material: peripheral blood. The source of these receptors is a man aged 65 to 79 with acute or convalescent COVID-19.

The rearrangement links TRBV5-5 to TRBJ1-2; perhaps TRBD1 as D (5 bases). The CDR3 length is 15 residues. V dropped 0 bases and J dropped 1 base, with 10 bases sitting between them. Germline V gene data show CDR1 as SGHKS and CDR2 as YYEKEE (reference sequence). CDR3 bases: TGTGCCAGCAGCTTGGACAGGAGCATTAACTATGGCTACACCTTC. Amino acid sequence: CASSLDRSINYGYTF.

A remark on this clone: This same CDR3 is encoded by further DNA sequences in the sample. J is TRBJ2-2 and V is TRBV5-1; TRBD2 aligns across 9 bases. Germline V lookup: CDR1 SGHRS, CDR2 YFSETQ. The CDR3 is made up of 15 amino acids. The V gene end was trimmed by 2 bases and the J gene end by 1 base; junction bases not matched to a gene: 0. CDR3 nucleotide sequence: TGCGCCAGCAGCTTACTAGCGGGGAACACCGGGGAGCTGTTTTTT. It yields the protein CASSLLAGNTGELFF.

The chain joins TRBV7-8 to TRBJ2-4; tentative D call: TRBD2 (5 bases). CDR3 length: 17 amino acids. Germline loops: CDR1 SGHVS, CDR2 FQNEAQ. V lost 3 bases and J 0 bases, leaving 15 bases between the germline ends. The CDR3 protein is CASSFGRAVLAKNIQYF. CDR3 in DNA: TGTGCCAGCAGCTTCGGTCGAGCGGTACTAGCCAAAAACATTCAGTACTTC.

In its sample, this clone was seen once. This chain connects TRBV5-4 to TRBJ2-3; no clear D gene. Germline V gene data show CDR1 as SGHNT and CDR2 as YYREEE (reference sequence). The CDR3 spans 14 residues. V was pared by 4 bases and J by 6 bases, with 15 bases between. CDR3 residues: CASSAGSVRDTQYF. CDR3 nucleotides: TGTGCCAGCAGCGCCGGTTCAGTGAGGGATACGCAGTATTTT.

In regard to this clone: Compared with germline, one end of the junction differs, possibly owing to a read error. The gene calls are TRBV6-2 or TRBV6-3 and TRBJ1-1; possibly TRBD1 for D (5 bases). The CDR3 loop spans 14 amino acids. The germline gives CDR1 MNHEY, CDR2 SVGEGT. In DNA, the CDR3 is TGTGCCAGCAGTTACCAGGGTATGAAGACTGAAGCTTTCTTT. Protein: CASSYQGMKTEAFF.

V gene TRBV18 combines with J gene TRBJ1-1, with 10 bases matching TRBD1. V was pared by 7 bases and J by 5 bases, with 10 bases of the junction left unmatched. Germline V gives CDR1 KGHSH, CDR2 LQKENI. CDR3 size: 15 residues. Here the CDR3 DNA reads TGTGCCAGCTGGATCGGACAGGGGGTAAGGACTGAAGCTTTCTTT. Its protein product is CASWIGQGVRTEAFF.

The chain employs TRBV19 and TRBJ2-7, with 9 bases identical to TRBD1. CDR1 is LNHDA and CDR2 is SQIVND in the germline V gene (reference sequence). There are 13 residues in the CDR3. Unmatched junction bases numbered 1, after V lost 3 bases and J lost 4 bases. The CDR3, as DNA: TGTGCCAGTAGTATTGGACAGGGGTACGAGCAGTACTTC. Residues: CASSIGQGYEQYF.

The chain is built from TRBV11-1 and TRBJ2-6; the D gene is possibly TRBD1 (5 bases). V dropped 5 bases and J dropped 7 bases, with 12 bases sitting between them. This CDR3 has 14 amino acids. Germline lookup yields CDR1 SGHAT and CDR2 FQDESV (reference sequence). The CDR3, as DNA: TGTGCCAGCAGCCTACCGCAGGGAGCCAACGTCCTGACTTTC. It specifies CASSLPQGANVLTF. Full variable domain (remainder filled in from reference TRBV11-1 and TRBJ2-6): EAEVAQSPRYKITEKSQAVAFWCDPISGHATLYWYRQILGQGPELLVQFQDESVVDDSQLPKDRFSAERLKGVDSTLKIQPAELGDSAMYLCASSLPQGANVLTFGAGSRLTVL.

The V and J genes are TRBV10-3 and TRBJ1-2, with 7 bases fitting TRBD1. CDR1 is ENHRY and CDR2 is SYGVKD in the germline V gene. V gave up 0 bases and J gave up 10 bases; unmatched junction bases: 8. The CDR3 contains 14 residues. This CDR3 reads CAISESDGQVFYTF. The DNA for the CDR3 is TGTGCCATCAGTGAGTCAGACGGACAGGTCTTCTACACCTTC.

The chain links TRBV5-1 to TRBJ1-2, with D tentatively TRBD1 (6 bases). V lost 2 bases, J lost 2 bases, and 10 bases lay in between. Looked up from germline, CDR1 is SGHRS and CDR2 is YFSETQ. This CDR3 has 14 amino acids. The CDR3 is CASSLAGVNYGYTF. The CDR3 region has the DNA TGCGCCAGCAGCTTAGCAGGGGTGAACTATGGCTACACCTTC.

The chain combines TRBV27 with TRBJ2-1; 9 bases agree with TRBD2. CDR1 is MNHEY, CDR2 SMNVEV, per germline (reference sequence). The CDR3 has 13 amino acids. Trimming took 7 bases from V and 5 from J; bases not matched to a gene: 3. The CDR3 DNA sequence: TGTGCCAGCATGACTAGCGGAGACAATGAGCAGTTCTTC. This encodes CASMTSGDNEQFF.

The gene calls are TRBV7-9 and TRBJ1-1; D uncertain. The CDR3 is 17 residues long. Trimming removed 5 bases from V and 4 bases from J, with 23 bases in between. Per the germline V gene, CDR1 is SEHNR and CDR2 is FQNEAQ (reference sequence). The CDR3 sequence is CASSPSLSLGGSTEAFF. The CDR3 DNA follows: TGTGCCAGCAGCCCCTCATTGTCTTTGGGAGGGTCCACTGAAGCTTTCTTT.

This clone was found once. J is TRBJ2-1 and V is TRBV28, with D perhaps matching TRBD1 (7 bases). Germline values: CDR1 MDHEN, CDR2 SYDVKM. The CDR3 runs 17 residues. V was trimmed by 7 bases and J by 2 bases, leaving 21 bases between them. Here the CDR3 reads CASTGQLADAAYNEQFF. The DNA for the CDR3 is TGTGCCAGCACGGGACAGTTAGCGGACGCCGCCTACAATGAGCAGTTCTTC. Filled out from reference TRBV28 and TRBJ2-1, the complete variable domain reads DVKVTQSSRYLVKRTGEKVFLECVQDMDHENMFWYRQDPGLGLRLIYFSYDVKMKEKGDIPEGYSVSREKKERFSLILESASTNQTSMYLCASTGQLADAAYNEQFFGPGTRLTVL.

The gene calls are TRBV5-6 and TRBJ1-5; D gene ambiguous. Germline V gene data show CDR1 as SGHDT and CDR2 as YYEEEE. Trimming pared 5 bases from V and 3 bases from J, leaving 15 bases between. This CDR3 has 15 amino acids. The CDR3 protein is CASSIGGRSNQPQHF. The CDR3 region has the DNA TGTGCCAGCAGTATCGGAGGACGCTCCAATCAGCCCCAGCATTTT.

This chain connects TRBV4-3 to TRBJ2-3, with D tentatively TRBD2 (6 bases). Per the germline V gene, CDR1 is LGHNA and CDR2 is YSLEER. This CDR3 has 14 amino acids. V was pared by 3 bases and J by 6 bases, with 13 bases between. The CDR3 protein is CASSQASGEDTQYF. The CDR3 DNA is TGCGCCAGCAGCCAGGCCTCGGGGGAGGATACGCAGTATTTT.

The J gene is TRBJ2-1, the V gene TRBV15; tentative D call: TRBD2 (6 bases). CDR1 LNHNV and CDR2 YYDKDF come from the germline V gene (reference sequence). Trimming left V 2 bases short and J 9 bases short, with 20 bases between. The CDR3 runs to 16 residues. The CDR3 loop reads CATSRSPVGGLVEQFF. The CDR3 DNA sequence: TGTGCCACCAGCAGATCCCCTGTGGGGGGTTTGGTTGAGCAGTTCTTC. Variable domain in full (rest from reference TRBV15 and TRBJ2-1): DAMVIQNPRYQVTQFGKPVTLSCSQTLNHNVMYWYQQKSSQAPKLLFHYYDKDFNNEADTPDNFQSRRPNTSFCFLDIRSPGLGDTAMYLCATSRSPVGGLVEQFFGPGTRLTVL.

The chain employs TRBV11-1 and TRBJ1-2, with D possibly TRBD1 on 5 matching bases. V lost 1 base to trimming and J lost 8 bases, with 14 bases between them. The germline V gene has CDR1 SGHAT and CDR2 FQDESV (reference sequence). The CDR3 covers 14 residues. Written as DNA, the CDR3 is TGTGCCAGCAGCTTAGGCCCCAGAGACAGAGGCTACACCTTC. It translates to CASSLGPRDRGYTF.

The rearrangement joins TRBV20-1 to TRBJ2-7; no definite D call. The germline V gene has CDR1 DFQATT and CDR2 SNEGSKA (reference sequence). Trimming stripped 2 bases from V and 6 bases from J, with 8 bases between. The CDR3 is made up of 11 amino acids. CDR3 DNA sequence: TGCAGTGCTAGACAGGTGGGCGAGCAGTACTTC. This gives the protein CSARQVGEQYF.

CDR3 nucleotide sequence: TGTGCCAGTAGTAAGGGAGGGGCCGGTGGCAAAAACATTCAGTACTTC. It codes for CASSKGGAGGKNIQYF. The chain joins TRBV19 to TRBJ2-4; 7 nucleotides match TRBD2. The V and J ends lost 4 bases and 3 bases, in that order; junction bases with no gene match: 9. This CDR3 spans 16 amino acids. Per the germline V gene, CDR1 is LNHDA and CDR2 is SQIVND (reference sequence).

The rearrangement links TRBV28 to TRBJ2-2, with 11 bases identical to TRBD2. This CDR3 spans 17 amino acids. In germline, CDR1 is MDHEN, CDR2 SYDVKM. The J segment lost 0 bases and the V segment lost 4 bases, leaving 4 bases of the junction unmatched. CDR3 sequence: CASSSPTSGTNTGELFF. Written as DNA, the CDR3 is TGTGCCAGCAGTTCCCCGACTAGCGGGACGAACACCGGGGAGCTGTTTTTT.

V gene TRBV4-2 combines with J gene TRBJ1-4; D gene unclear. The CDR3 spans 15 residues. Germline V gene lookup returns CDR1 LGHNA and CDR2 YNFKEQ. V was shortened by 0 bases and J by 5 bases, with 10 bases between the two germline ends. The CDR3 reads CASSQDPGRNEKLFF. The CDR3 nucleotides read TGTGCCAGCAGCCAAGACCCAGGCCGAAATGAAAAACTGTTTTTT.

The chain combines TRBV7-2 with TRBJ1-6, with 9 bases that match TRBD1. The V gene end was trimmed by 3 bases and the J gene end by 3 bases; junction bases not matched to a gene: 9. CDR3 length: 18 residues. Germline V gene lookup returns CDR1 SGHTA and CDR2 FQGNSA. The CDR3 nucleotides read TGTGCCAGCAGCTTCGATGGGACAGGGAGAAGCTATAATTCACCCCTCCACTTT. Translating gives CASSFDGTGRSYNSPLHF.

This sequence joins TRBV25-1 and TRBJ2-2, with a tentative D call TRBD1 (5 bases). The CDR3 consists of 15 residues. Germline V gene lookup returns CDR1 MGHDK and CDR2 SYGVNS. Trimming shortened V by 7 bases and J by 0 bases, and 12 bases separated the two germline ends. DNA of the CDR3: TGTGCCAGCAACCCTCGCAGGGCGAACACCGGGGAGCTGTTTTTT. It is translated as CASNPRRANTGELFF.

The chain combines TRBV5-4 with TRBJ2-1, with TRBD2 matching 11 bases. The CDR3 consists of 16 residues. With 5 bases clipped from V and 10 bases from J, the junction kept 14 bases outside the gene matches. Per the germline V gene, CDR1 is SGHNT and CDR2 is YYREEE (reference sequence). In DNA form, the CDR3 reads TGTGCCAGCAGATTAACTAGCGGGAGCCCGTCTGGCGAGCAGTTCTTC. This translates into CASRLTSGSPSGEQFF.

The genes are TRBV15 and TRBJ2-6; D remains unclear. The CDR3 sequence is 18 residues long. The V gene lost 0 bases and the J gene lost 0 bases, with 12 bases spanning the gap. Germline CDR1 is LNHNV and CDR2 is YYDKDF (reference sequence). For the CDR3, the DNA is TGTGCCACCAGCAGAGATCCTCCCCCCCTCTCTGGGGCCAACGTCCTGACTTTC. Encoded protein: CATSRDPPPLSGANVLTF. The full variable domain, with the rest looked up from reference TRBV15 and TRBJ2-6, is DAMVIQNPRYQVTQFGKPVTLSCSQTLNHNVMYWYQQKSSQAPKLLFHYYDKDFNNEADTPDNFQSRRPNTSFCFLDIRSPGLGDTAMYLCATSRDPPPLSGANVLTFGAGSRLTVL.

The V gene is TRBV25-1, the J gene TRBJ2-4, with D possibly matching TRBD2 (6 bases). CDR1 is MGHDK, CDR2 SYGVNS, per germline. Deletions cut 0 bases from V and 1 base from J, with 7 bases between. The CDR3 has 15 amino acids. The CDR3, as DNA: TGTGCCAGCAGTGAATATGGGGGGGCCAAAAACATTCAGTACTTC. As protein: CASSEYGGAKNIQYF.

In its sample, this clone was seen once. The gene calls are TRBV25-1 and TRBJ1-1; D is perhaps TRBD1 (6 bases). In germline, CDR1 is MGHDK, CDR2 SYGVNS. There are 17 residues in the CDR3. The V and J ends lost 0 bases and 1 base respectively, with 15 bases between them. The CDR3 bases are TGTGCCAGCAGTGAATATAGGCCCATGGACAGGAACACTGAAGCTTTCTTT. Translated, it gives CASSEYRPMDRNTEAFF.

This chain connects TRBV6-5 to TRBJ1-3; no definite D call. CDR1 is MNHEY, CDR2 SVGAGI, per germline. The germline V and J ends were trimmed by 8 bases and 0 bases, with 11 bases remaining between them. The length of the CDR3 is 14 residues. The CDR3, as DNA: TGTGCCAGCGTTGGGCTCGCCTCTGGAAACACCATATATTTT. Its protein product is CASVGLASGNTIYF.